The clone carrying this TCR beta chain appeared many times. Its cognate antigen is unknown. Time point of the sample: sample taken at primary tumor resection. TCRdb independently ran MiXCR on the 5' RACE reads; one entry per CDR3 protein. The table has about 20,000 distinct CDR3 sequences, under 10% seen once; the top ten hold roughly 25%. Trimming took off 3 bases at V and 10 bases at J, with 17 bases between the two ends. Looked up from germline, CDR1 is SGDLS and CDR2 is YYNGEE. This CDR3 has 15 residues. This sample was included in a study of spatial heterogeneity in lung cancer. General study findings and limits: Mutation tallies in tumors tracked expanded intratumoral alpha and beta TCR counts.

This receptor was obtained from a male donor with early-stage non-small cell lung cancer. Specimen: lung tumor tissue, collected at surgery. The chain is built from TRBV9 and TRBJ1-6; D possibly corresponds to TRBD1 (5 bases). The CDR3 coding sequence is TGTGCCAGCAGCGCCGACTTGGGGGAGAGGTCACCCCTCCACTTT. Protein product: CASSADLGERSPLHF.